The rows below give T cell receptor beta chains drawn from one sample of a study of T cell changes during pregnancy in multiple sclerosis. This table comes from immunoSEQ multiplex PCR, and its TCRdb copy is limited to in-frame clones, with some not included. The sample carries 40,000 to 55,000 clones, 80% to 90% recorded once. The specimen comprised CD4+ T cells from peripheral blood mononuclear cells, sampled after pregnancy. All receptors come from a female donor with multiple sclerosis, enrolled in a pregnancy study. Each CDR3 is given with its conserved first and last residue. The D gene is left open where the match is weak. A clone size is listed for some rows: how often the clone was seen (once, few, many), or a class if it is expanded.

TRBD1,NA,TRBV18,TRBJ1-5,TGTGCCAGCTCACCCGACAGGGGCCCCAATCAGCCCCAGCATTTT,CASSPDRGPNQPQHF
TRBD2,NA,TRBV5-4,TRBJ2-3,TGTGCCAGCAGCACATCTAGCGGATCAAGTACGCAGTATTTT,CASSTSSGSSTQYF
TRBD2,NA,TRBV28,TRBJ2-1,TGTGCCAGCAGTTCTGCTAGCGGGAGTCCTAATGAGCAGTTCTTC,CASSSASGSPNEQFF
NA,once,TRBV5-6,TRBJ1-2,TGTGCCAGCAGCCCAGGGGCAGTTTTTAACTATGGCTACACCTTC,CASSPGAVFNYGYTF
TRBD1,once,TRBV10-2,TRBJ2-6,TGCGCCAGCAGTGAGACGTCGGGACAGGATTTCTCTGGGGCCAACGTCCTGACTTTC,CASSETSGQDFSGANVLTF
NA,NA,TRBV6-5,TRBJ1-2,TGTGCCAGCACTACAGCCAACTATGGCTACACCTTC,CASTTANYGYTF
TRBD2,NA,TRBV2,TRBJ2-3,TGTGCCAGCAGTGAATCTTTGGGCGGGAGTAAAGATACGCAGTATTTT,CASSESLGGSKDTQYF
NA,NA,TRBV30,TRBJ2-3,TGTGCCTGGAGTGGGGCTAGCACAGATACGCAGTATTTT,CAWSGASTDTQYF
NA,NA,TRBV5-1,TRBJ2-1,TGCGCCAGCAGCCGGGGTCTGTTGGGCGAGCAGTTCTTC,CASSRGLLGEQFF
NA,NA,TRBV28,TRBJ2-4,TGTGCCAGCAGTTTAGGCGGGGCCCCTTTTCTAGCCAAAAACATTCAGTACTTC,CASSLGGAPFLAKNIQYF
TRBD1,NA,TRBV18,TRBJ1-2,TGTGCCAGCTCAGCGGACAGGGTTGACTATGGCTACACCTTC,CASSADRVDYGYTF
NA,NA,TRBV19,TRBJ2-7,TGTGCCAGTAGTCGGCAGGAGGGATCCTACGAGCAGTACTTC,CASSRQEGSYEQYF
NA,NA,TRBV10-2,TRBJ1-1,TGCGCCAGCGGGAACAACAGGGAAAGGGCTTTCTTT,CASGNNRERAFF
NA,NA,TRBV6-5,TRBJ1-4,TGTGCCAGCAGCCCAGGATTTAATGAAAAACTGTTTTTT,CASSPGFNEKLFF
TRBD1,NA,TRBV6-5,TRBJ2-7,TGTGCCAGCAGTCTCGACAGGGACGTGAACAGTGAGCAGTACTTC,CASSLDRDVNSEQYF
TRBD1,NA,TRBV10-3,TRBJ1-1,TGTGCCACGACCGGACAGGGGGCCCCTAACACTGAAGCTTTCTTT,CATTGQGAPNTEAFF
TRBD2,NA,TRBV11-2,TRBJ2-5,TGTGCCAGCAGCTCCCGATTAGCGGGAGAGGGGGAGACCCAGTACTTC,CASSSRLAGEGETQYF
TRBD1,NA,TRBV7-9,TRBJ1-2,TGTGCCAGCAGCTATGGGACAGGGGTCCCTAACTATGGCTACACCTTC,CASSYGTGVPNYGYTF
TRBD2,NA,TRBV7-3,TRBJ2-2,TGTGCCAGCAGCTCCCAGAGCGGGAAAGCCGGGGAGCTGTTTTTT,CASSSQSGKAGELFF
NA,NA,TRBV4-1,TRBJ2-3,TGCGCCAGCCGACGACCGGGGGCAGATACGCAGTATTTT,CASRRPGADTQYF
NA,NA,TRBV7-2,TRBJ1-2,TGTGCCAGCAGCTACCGGGACTCTATCGAACATGGCTACACCTTC,CASSYRDSIEHGYTF
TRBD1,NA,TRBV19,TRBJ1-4,TGTGCCAGTAGTCCGCCGGACAGGCTTAATGAAAAACTGTTTTTT,CASSPPDRLNEKLFF
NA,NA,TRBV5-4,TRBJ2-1,TGTGCCAGCAGCCCGAGGGGGGGCCACAATGAGCAGTTCTTC,CASSPRGGHNEQFF
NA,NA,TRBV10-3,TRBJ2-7,TGTGCCATCGTGCGCCTAGAAGACTTCGAGCAGTACTTC,CAIVRLEDFEQYF
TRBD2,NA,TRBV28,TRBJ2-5,TGTGCCAGCAGTGGGGGACTAGCGGAGGGGTCTCAAGAGACCCAGTACTTC,CASSGGLAEGSQETQYF
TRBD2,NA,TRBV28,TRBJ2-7,TGTGCCAGCAGGATCACTAGCGGGGGCTACGAGCAGTACTTC,CASRITSGGYEQYF
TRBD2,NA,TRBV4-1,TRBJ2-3,TGCGCCAGCAGCCAGGGGGGGGGACTAGCGGGAAAAGATACGCAGTATTTT,CASSQGGGLAGKDTQYF
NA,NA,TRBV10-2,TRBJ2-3,TGCGCCAGCAGTGAGTCAGGGGGATTCACAGATACGCAGTATTTT,CASSESGGFTDTQYF
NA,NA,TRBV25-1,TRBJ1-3,TGTGCCAGCAGTGTCTACAGGGCTAGCTCTGGAAACACCATATATTTT,CASSVYRASSGNTIYF
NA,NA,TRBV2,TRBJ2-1,TGTGCCAGCAGTGAAGGAGGGGAGCAGTTCTTC,CASSEGGEQFF
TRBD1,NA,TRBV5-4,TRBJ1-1,TGTGCCAGTGTCTCCGACGGGACAGGGAACACTGAAGCTTTCTTT,CASVSDGTGNTEAFF
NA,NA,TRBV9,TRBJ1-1,TGTGCCAGCAGCCCCGCAGGGCAGATGAACACTGAAGCTTTCTTT,CASSPAGQMNTEAFF
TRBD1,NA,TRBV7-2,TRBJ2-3,TGTGCCAGCAGCCTTGCCGGGACAGGAAGCACAGATACGCAGTATTTT,CASSLAGTGSTDTQYF
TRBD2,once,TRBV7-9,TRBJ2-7,TGTGCCAGCAGCCCAGGACTAGCGGGAGGCGACGAGCAGTACTTC,CASSPGLAGGDEQYF
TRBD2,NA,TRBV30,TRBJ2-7,TGTGCCTGGACCCCTGGATGGACTAGCGGGATCCCCGGGCGCGAGCAGTACTTC,CAWTPGWTSGIPGREQYF
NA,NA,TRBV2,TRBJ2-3,TGTGCCAGCAGGAGCCTTGATACGCAGTATTTT,CASRSLDTQYF
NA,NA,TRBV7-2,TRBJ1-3,TGTGCCAGCAGCTTTGCACCGGGGGAAGGAAACACCATATATTTT,CASSFAPGEGNTIYF
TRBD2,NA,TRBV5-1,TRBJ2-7,TGCGCCAGCAAAGCGGGAGGACTACAATACGAGCAGTACTTC,CASKAGGLQYEQYF
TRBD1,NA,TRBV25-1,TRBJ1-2,TGTGCCAGCAGTCCCGGACAGGGTCTATATGGCTACACCTTC,CASSPGQGLYGYTF
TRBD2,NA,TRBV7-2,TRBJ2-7,TGTGCCAGCAGCTCCGTAGCGGGAGGCTACGAGCAGTACTTC,CASSSVAGGYEQYF
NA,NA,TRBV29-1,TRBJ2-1,TGCAGCGTTGAAATCAGGGTGCTCCTCTTC,CSVEIRVLLF
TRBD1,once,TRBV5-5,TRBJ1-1,TGTGCCAGCAGCTTATTAGACAGGGGGCTCGCTGAAGCTTTCTTT,CASSLLDRGLAEAFF
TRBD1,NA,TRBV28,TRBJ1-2,TGTGCCAGCACGCAACAGGGGGCGCCCGAGGAGGGCTACACCTTC,CASTQQGAPEEGYTF
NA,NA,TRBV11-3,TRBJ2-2,TGTGCCAGCAGCAGTAGCGGATCAAGGGCCGGGGAGCTGTTTTTT,CASSSSGSRAGELFF
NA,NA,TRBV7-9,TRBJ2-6,TGTGCCAGCAGCTTAGTTGGGCGGGCTGGGGCCAACGTCCTGACTTTC,CASSLVGRAGANVLTF
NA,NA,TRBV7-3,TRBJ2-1,TGTGCCAGCAGCTCACGCCTAGGGGGATACAATGAGCAGTTCTTC,CASSSRLGGYNEQFF
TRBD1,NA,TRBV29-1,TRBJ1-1,TGCAGCGTCACAGGGGAAACTGAAGCTTTCTTT,CSVTGETEAFF
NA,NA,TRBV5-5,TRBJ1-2,TGTGCCAGCAGCGCGGGGGTCAACTATGGCTACACCTTC,CASSAGVNYGYTF
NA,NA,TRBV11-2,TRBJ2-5,TGTGCCAGCAGCTTGGACAGTCCCCAAGAGACCCAGTACTTC,CASSLDSPQETQYF
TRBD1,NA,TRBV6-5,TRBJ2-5,TGTGCCAGCAGTCGAGGACAGGGAACGGAGACCCAGTACTTC,CASSRGQGTETQYF
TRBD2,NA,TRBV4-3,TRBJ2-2,TGCGCCAGCAGCCAAGTACTAGCGGGAAACGCGAACACCGGGGAGCTGTTTTTT,CASSQVLAGNANTGELFF
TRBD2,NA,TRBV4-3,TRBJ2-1,TGCGCCAGCAGCCCCCGGACTAGCGGCTACAATGAGCAGTTCTTC,CASSPRTSGYNEQFF